This T cell receptor (beta chain) was obtained from a study of T cell responses to AZD1222 COVID-19 vaccine. In regard to this clone: Its matching antigen is unknown.

The study, taken as a whole, reports: Clonal diversity may have been underestimated, and the donors were mostly white British, with more females than males. Repertoire sampling happened only post peak T cell response.

The assay was immunoSEQ multiplex PCR, and TCRdb's table has in-frame clones only and misses some. The repertoire holds 120,000 to 150,000 clones, with roughly nine tenths as singletons. Second doses that came at about 4 or about 12 weeks were put together. The CDR3 is 18 amino acids. CDR1 and CDR2 (germline): LGHNA, YSLEER. V trimming: 0 bases; J trimming: 1 base; junction bases outside the gene matches: 6. The sequence came from an adult who received the AZD1222 COVID-19 vaccine. V is TRBV4-3 and J is TRBJ1-1; 12 nucleotides align to TRBD1. The source material was peripheral blood, sampled 28 days after the second AZD1222 dose. The DNA of the CDR3 is TGCGCCAGCAGCCAAGATTCGGGACAGGGGGCGCCGAACACTGAAGCTTTCTTT. Protein product: CASSQDSGQGAPNTEAFF.